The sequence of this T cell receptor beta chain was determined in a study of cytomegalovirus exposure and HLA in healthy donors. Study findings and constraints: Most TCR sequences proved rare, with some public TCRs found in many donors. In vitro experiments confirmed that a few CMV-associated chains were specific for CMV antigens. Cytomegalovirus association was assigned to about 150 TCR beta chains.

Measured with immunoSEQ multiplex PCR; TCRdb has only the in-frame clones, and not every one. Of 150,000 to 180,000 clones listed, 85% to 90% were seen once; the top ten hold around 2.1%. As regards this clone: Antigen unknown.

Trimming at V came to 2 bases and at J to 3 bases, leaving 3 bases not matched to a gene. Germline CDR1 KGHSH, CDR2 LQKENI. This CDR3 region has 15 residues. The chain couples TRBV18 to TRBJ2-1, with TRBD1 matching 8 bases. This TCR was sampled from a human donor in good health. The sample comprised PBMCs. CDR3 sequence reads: CASSPVTGVYNEQFF. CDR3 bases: TGTGCCAGCTCACCAGTGACAGGGGTCTACAATGAGCAGTTCTTC.